The 14 T cell receptor beta chains below were found in one sample sequenced in a study of cytomegalovirus exposure and HLA in healthy donors. Only in-frame clones appear in the TCRdb table, and some are missing; sequencing was by immunoSEQ multiplex PCR. This table holds around 60,000 clones, approximately 90% found once. Sequencing input: PBMCs. These TCRs come from a man between 18 and 29 years old in good health and CMV-seronegative.

This chain uses TRBV6-1 with TRBJ1-4; a possible D gene is TRBD1 (5 bases). The CDR3 runs to 16 residues. From germline, CDR1 is MNHNS and CDR2 SASEGT. V was cut by 0 bases and J by 7 bases, with 15 bases left in between. The CDR3 here is CASSEAIQWQGEKLFF. The CDR3, as DNA: TGTGCCAGCAGTGAAGCGATTCAATGGCAGGGTGAAAAACTGTTTTTT.

The DNA for the CDR3 is TGTGCCAGCAGCTTAGAGGAGGATCCCACAGATACGCAGTATTTT. Protein product: CASSLEEDPTDTQYF. This chain connects TRBV7-9 to TRBJ2-3; weak D call: TRBD2 (5 bases). Germline V gene sequence: CDR1 SEHNR, CDR2 FQNEAQ (reference sequence). V was shortened by 1 base and J by 2 bases, with 10 bases between the two germline ends. The CDR3 consists of 15 residues. Based on the CDR3 plus reference TRBV7-9 and TRBJ2-3, the full variable domain is DTGVSQNPRHKITKRGQNVTFRCDPISEHNRLYWYRQTLGQGPEFLTYFQNEAQLEKSRLLSDRFSAERPKGSFSTLEIQRTEQGDSAMYLCASSLEEDPTDTQYFGPGTRLTVL.

The V gene is TRBV6-1, the J gene TRBJ2-7, with 8 nucleotides matching TRBD2. Germline values: CDR1 MNHNS, CDR2 SASEGT. With 1 base clipped from V and 6 bases from J, the junction kept 8 bases outside the gene matches. CDR3 length: 15 residues. The CDR3 region is CASSEGGSGNGEQYF. The CDR3 DNA is TGTGCCAGCAGTGAAGGTGGTAGCGGGAACGGCGAGCAGTACTTC.

The chain employs TRBV28 and TRBJ2-5; TRBD1 matches 10 bases. Germline loops: CDR1 MDHEN, CDR2 SYDVKM. V lost 6 bases to trimming and J lost 1 base; unmatched junction nucleotides: 2. This CDR3 spans 14 amino acids. This CDR3 reads CASSWDRGQETQYF. The CDR3 DNA is TGTGCCAGCAGCTGGGACAGGGGCCAAGAGACCCAGTACTTC.

The chain links TRBV6-5 to TRBJ2-3; the match to TRBD1 covers 8 bases. The CDR3 consists of 16 residues. The germline V gene encodes CDR1 MNHEY and CDR2 SVGAGI. Trimming took 0 bases from V and 1 from J; bases not matched to a gene: 3. The DNA of the CDR3 is TGTGCCAGCAGTTACTCACCGGGACAGGGCACAGATACGCAGTATTTT. Protein product: CASSYSPGQGTDTQYF.

This clone appeared once. V and J are TRBV19 and TRBJ2-7, with TRBD2 matching 12 bases. Per germline, CDR1 LNHDA and CDR2 SQIVND (reference sequence). This CDR3 region has 17 residues. V lost 5 bases to trimming and J lost 4 bases; unmatched junction nucleotides: 12. The CDR3 DNA reads as TGTGCCAGTAGTTCCTGGACTAGCGGGATTGAGATTTACGAGCAGTACTTC. It translates to CASSSWTSGIEIYEQYF. The whole variable domain, remainder taken from reference TRBV19 and TRBJ2-7, is DGGITQSPKYLFRKEGQNVTLSCEQNLNHDAMYWYRQDPGQGLRLIYYSQIVNDFQKGDIAEGYSVSREKKESFPLTVTSAQKNPTAFYLCASSSWTSGIEIYEQYFGPGTRLTVT.

This chain joins TRBV6-5 and TRBJ1-2, with 9 bases lining up with TRBD1. This CDR3 is 15 amino acids long. Germline lookup yields CDR1 MNHEY and CDR2 SVGAGI. The J segment lost 5 bases and the V segment lost 5 bases, leaving 9 bases of the junction unmatched. CDR3 loop: CASSPTDRGGYGYTF. CDR3 DNA: TGTGCCAGCAGTCCAACGGACAGGGGAGGGTATGGCTACACCTTC.

The chain couples TRBV7-2 to TRBJ2-3, with 8 bases aligning to TRBD2. With 2 bases clipped from V and 2 bases from J, the junction kept 6 bases outside the gene matches. The CDR3 runs 16 residues. In germline, CDR1 is SGHTA, CDR2 FQGNSA. The CDR3 sequence: CASSLRGGLYTDTQYF. The CDR3 DNA reads TGTGCCAGCAGCTTACGGGGGGGGCTTTACACAGATACGCAGTATTTT.

The rearrangement uses TRBV27 and TRBJ1-1, with 12 nucleotides matching TRBD1. This CDR3 spans 15 amino acids. Germline assignment: CDR1 MNHEY and CDR2 SMNVEV (reference sequence). The V segment lost 5 bases and the J segment 4 bases; nucleotides outside the gene matches: 5. The CDR3 loop is CASSPGTGGFTEAFF. The CDR3 DNA is TGTGCCAGCAGTCCGGGGACAGGGGGCTTCACTGAAGCTTTCTTT.

The CDR3 spells CSVAPRGEGNTIYF. The CDR3 DNA is TGCAGCGTTGCGCCCCGAGGAGAGGGAAACACCATATATTTT. The rearrangement links TRBV29-1 to TRBJ1-3, with D unresolved. The CDR3 sequence is 14 residues long. Deletions cut 4 bases from V and 4 bases from J, with 14 bases between. Germline V gene data show CDR1 as SQVTM and CDR2 as ANQGSEA. The variable domain in full, completed from reference TRBV29-1 and TRBJ1-3, reads SAVISQKPSRDICQRGTSLTIQCQVDSQVTMMFWYRQQPGQSLTLIATANQGSEATYESGFVIDKFPISRPNLTFSTLTVSNMSPEDSSIYLCSVAPRGEGNTIYFGEGSWLTVV.

The J gene is TRBJ2-7, the V gene TRBV27; the D is unclear. The CDR3 covers 14 residues. Trimming removed 3 bases at V and 0 bases at J, with 9 bases between. Per the germline V gene, CDR1 is MNHEY and CDR2 is SMNVEV (reference sequence). CDR3 region: CASSFKESSYEQYF. CDR3 bases: TGTGCCAGCAGTTTCAAGGAGAGCTCCTACGAGCAGTACTTC.

The V gene is TRBV2, the J gene TRBJ1-5, with D perhaps TRBD1 (5 bases). The CDR3 loop spans 17 amino acids. Germline V gives CDR1 SNHLY, CDR2 FYNNEI. V shed 2 bases and J shed 0 bases, with 14 bases lying between them. The CDR3, as DNA: TGTGCCAGCAGTGAAAGTAGGGGAGGGTATAGCAATCAGCCCCAGCATTTT. Its protein product is CASSESRGGYSNQPQHF.

The chain joins TRBV11-3 to TRBJ1-5, with D tentatively TRBD1 (5 bases). Germline V gene lookup returns CDR1 SGHNT and CDR2 YENEEA. V dropped 4 bases and J dropped 1 base, with 14 bases sitting between them. The CDR3 is made up of 16 amino acids. CDR3 sequence (DNA): TGTGCCAGCAGCTGGGGGGGAAAAGGGAGCAATCAGCCCCAGCATTTT. Translating gives CASSWGGKGSNQPQHF. The whole variable domain, remainder taken from reference TRBV11-3 and TRBJ1-5, is EAGVVQSPRYKIIEKKQPVAFWCNPISGHNTLYWYLQNLGQGPELLIRYENEEAVDDSQLPKDRFSAERLKGVDSTLKIQPAELGDSAVYLCASSWGGKGSNQPQHFGDGTRLSIL.

The chain uses TRBV4-1 and TRBJ2-7, with 9 bases matching TRBD1. V shed 9 bases and J 5 bases; nucleotides not matched to a gene: 5. Germline V gene lookup returns CDR1 MGHRA and CDR2 YSYEKL. There are 12 residues in the CDR3. CDR3 loop: CASTGQGNEQYF. The CDR3, as DNA: TGCGCCAGTACGGGACAGGGCAACGAGCAGTACTTC.